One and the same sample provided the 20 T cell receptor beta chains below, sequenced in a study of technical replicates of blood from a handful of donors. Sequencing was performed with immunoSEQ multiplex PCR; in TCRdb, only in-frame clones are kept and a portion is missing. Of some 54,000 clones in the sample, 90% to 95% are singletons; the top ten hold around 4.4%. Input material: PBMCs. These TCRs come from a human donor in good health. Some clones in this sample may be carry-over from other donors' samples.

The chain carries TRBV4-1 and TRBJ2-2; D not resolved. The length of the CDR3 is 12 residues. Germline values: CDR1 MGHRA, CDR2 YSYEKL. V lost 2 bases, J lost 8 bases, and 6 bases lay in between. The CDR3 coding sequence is TGCGCCAGCAGCCAAACCGGTGGGGAGCTGTTTTTT. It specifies CASSQTGGELFF.

CDR3 amino acids: CASSSGLAGAKNIQYF. For the CDR3, the DNA is TGCGCCAGCAGCTCGGGACTAGCGGGCGCCAAAAACATTCAGTACTTC. The V and J genes are TRBV5-1 and TRBJ2-4; 12 bases agree with TRBD2. The CDR3 consists of 16 residues. Germline V CDR1 and CDR2: SGHRS, YFSETQ. V gave up 3 bases and J gave up 1 base; unmatched junction bases: 2.

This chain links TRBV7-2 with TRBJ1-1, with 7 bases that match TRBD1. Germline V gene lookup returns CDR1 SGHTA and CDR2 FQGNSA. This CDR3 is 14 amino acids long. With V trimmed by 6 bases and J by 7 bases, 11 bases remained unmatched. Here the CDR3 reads CASRPPGQIFEAFF. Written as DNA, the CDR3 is TGTGCCAGCAGACCCCCGGGACAGATCTTTGAAGCTTTCTTT.

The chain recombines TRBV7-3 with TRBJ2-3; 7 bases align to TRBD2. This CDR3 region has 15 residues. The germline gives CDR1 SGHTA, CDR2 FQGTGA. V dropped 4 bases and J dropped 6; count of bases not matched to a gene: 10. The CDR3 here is CASSSRLREPDTQYF. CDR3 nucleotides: TGTGCCAGCAGCTCCCGGCTGCGGGAGCCGGATACGCAGTATTTT.

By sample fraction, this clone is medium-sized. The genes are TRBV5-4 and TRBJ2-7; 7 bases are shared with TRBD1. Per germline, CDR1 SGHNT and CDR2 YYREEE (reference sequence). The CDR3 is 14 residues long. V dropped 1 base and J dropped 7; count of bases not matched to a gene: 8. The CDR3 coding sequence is TGTGCCAGCAGCTTGATAGACAGGGCACGGGAGCAGTACTTC. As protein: CASSLIDRAREQYF.

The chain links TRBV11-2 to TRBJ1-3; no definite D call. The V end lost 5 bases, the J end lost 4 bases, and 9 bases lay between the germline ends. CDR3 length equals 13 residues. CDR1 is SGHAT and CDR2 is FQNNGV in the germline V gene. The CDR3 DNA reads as TGTGCCAGCAGCGAGTGGTCCGGAAACACCATATATTTT. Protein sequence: CASSEWSGNTIYF.

The CDR3 reads CARTFDRQPYGYTF. DNA of the CDR3: TGTGCCCGGACCTTTGACAGACAACCCTATGGCTACACCTTC. This sequence joins TRBV30 and TRBJ1-2; the D gene is possibly TRBD1 (5 bases). The V gene lost 8 bases and the J gene lost 4 bases, with 20 bases spanning the gap. CDR3 size: 14 residues. CDR1 and CDR2 from the germline V gene are GTSNPN and SVGIG (reference sequence).

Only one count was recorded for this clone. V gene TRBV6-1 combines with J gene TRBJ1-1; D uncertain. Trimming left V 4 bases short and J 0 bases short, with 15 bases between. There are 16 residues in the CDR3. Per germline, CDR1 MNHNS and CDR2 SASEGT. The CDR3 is CASSGQVPIMNTEAFF. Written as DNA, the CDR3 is TGTGCCAGCAGTGGTCAGGTACCTATAATGAACACTGAAGCTTTCTTT.

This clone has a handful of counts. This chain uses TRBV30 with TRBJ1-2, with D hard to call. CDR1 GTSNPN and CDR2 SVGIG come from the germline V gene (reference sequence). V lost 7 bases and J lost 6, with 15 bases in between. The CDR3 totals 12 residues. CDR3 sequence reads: CASNLGSHGYTF. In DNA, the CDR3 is TGTGCCTCTAACTTGGGCTCTCATGGCTACACCTTC.

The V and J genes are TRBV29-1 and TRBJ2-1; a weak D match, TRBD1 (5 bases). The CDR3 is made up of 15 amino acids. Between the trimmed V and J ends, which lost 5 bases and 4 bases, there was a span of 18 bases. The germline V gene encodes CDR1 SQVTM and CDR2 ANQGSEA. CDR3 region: CSVPPGQGKYNEQFF. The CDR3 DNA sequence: TGCAGCGTTCCTCCCGGGCAGGGCAAGTACAATGAGCAGTTCTTC.

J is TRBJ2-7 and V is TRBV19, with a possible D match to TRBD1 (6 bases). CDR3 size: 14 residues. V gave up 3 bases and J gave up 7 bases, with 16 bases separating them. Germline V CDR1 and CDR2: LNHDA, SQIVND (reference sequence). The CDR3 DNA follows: TGTGCCAGTAGTATTGTTGGGACAACCGGGGAGCAGTACTTC. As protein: CASSIVGTTGEQYF.

CDR3 protein: CASGSGLAAGSGNTIYF. DNA of the CDR3: TGTGCTAGTGGGTCGGGACTGGCGGCCGGCTCTGGAAACACCATATATTTT. This sequence joins TRBV12-5 and TRBJ1-3; weak D call: TRBD1 (5 bases). Trimming stripped 6 bases from V and 0 bases from J, with 18 bases between. CDR3 length: 17 residues. Per germline, CDR1 LGHNT and CDR2 FRNRAP. The variable domain in full, completed from reference TRBV12-5 and TRBJ1-3, reads DARVTQTPRHKVTEMGQEVTMRCQPILGHNTVFWYRQTMMQGLELLAYFRNRAPLDDSGMPKDRFSAEMPDATLATLKIQPSEPRDSAVYFCASGSGLAAGSGNTIYFGEGSWLTVV.

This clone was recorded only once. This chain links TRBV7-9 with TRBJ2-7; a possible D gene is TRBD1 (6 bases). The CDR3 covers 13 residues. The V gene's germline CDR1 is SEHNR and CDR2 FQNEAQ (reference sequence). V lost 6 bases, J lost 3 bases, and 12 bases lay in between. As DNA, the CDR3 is TGTGCCAGCAGACCTCAGGGGAACTACGAGCAGTACTTC. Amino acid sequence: CASRPQGNYEQYF.

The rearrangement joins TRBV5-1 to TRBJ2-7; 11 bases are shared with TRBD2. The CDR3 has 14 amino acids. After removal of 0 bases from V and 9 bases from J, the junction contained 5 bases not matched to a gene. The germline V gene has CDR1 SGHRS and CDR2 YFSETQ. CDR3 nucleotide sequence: TGCGCCAGCAGCTTGGGTCTAGCGGGGGGTGTGCAGTACTTC. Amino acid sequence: CASSLGLAGGVQYF.

Here the CDR3 reads CAWISGSSYEQYF. The CDR3 DNA reads TGTGCCTGGATTAGCGGGAGCTCCTACGAGCAGTACTTC. This chain joins TRBV30 and TRBJ2-7; 9 bases line up with TRBD2. Germline trimming cut 4 bases from V and 0 bases from J; bases unmatched to any gene: 1. The germline V gene has CDR1 GTSNPN and CDR2 SVGIG (reference sequence). This CDR3 has 13 residues.

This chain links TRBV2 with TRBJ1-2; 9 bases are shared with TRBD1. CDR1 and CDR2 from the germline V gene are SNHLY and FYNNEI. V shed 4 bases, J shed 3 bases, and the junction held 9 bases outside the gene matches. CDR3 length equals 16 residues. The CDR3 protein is CASSVSGQGLDYGYTF. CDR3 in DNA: TGTGCCAGCAGTGTTTCGGGACAGGGTTTGGACTATGGCTACACCTTC.

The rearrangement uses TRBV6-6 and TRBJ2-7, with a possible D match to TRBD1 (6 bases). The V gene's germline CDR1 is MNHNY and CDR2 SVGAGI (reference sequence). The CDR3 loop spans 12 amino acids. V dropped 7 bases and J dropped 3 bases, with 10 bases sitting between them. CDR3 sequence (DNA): TGTGCCAGCACGGGCAGGGGCTACGAGCAGTACTTC. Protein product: CASTGRGYEQYF.

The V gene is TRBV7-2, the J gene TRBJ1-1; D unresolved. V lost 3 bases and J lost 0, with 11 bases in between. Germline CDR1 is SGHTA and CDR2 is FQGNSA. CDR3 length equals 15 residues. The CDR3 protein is CASSFGYYMNTEAFF. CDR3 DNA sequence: TGTGCCAGCAGCTTCGGCTACTACATGAACACTGAAGCTTTCTTT.

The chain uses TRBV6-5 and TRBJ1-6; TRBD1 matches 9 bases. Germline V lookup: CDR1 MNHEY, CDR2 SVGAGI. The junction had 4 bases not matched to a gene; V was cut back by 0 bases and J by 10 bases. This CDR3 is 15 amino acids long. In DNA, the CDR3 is TGTGCCAGCAGTTACTCGGGGACAGGGACCTCACCCCTCCACTTT. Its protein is CASSYSGTGTSPLHF.

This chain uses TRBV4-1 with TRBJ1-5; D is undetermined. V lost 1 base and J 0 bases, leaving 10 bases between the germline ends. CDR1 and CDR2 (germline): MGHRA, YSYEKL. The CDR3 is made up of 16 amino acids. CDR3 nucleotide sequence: TGCGCCAGCAGCCAAGGGCGAGGGAATAGCAATCAGCCCCAGCATTTT. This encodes CASSQGRGNSNQPQHF.